This TCR beta chain was observed in a study of blood T cells in healthy people across ages. Whole-study results and caveats: Older age went with lower TCR beta diversity per million T cells, in a roughly linear way.

Remarks on this clonotype: Its matching antigen is unknown.

V lost 5 bases and J lost 2, with 10 bases in between. The CDR3 has 12 residues. CDR1 DFQATT and CDR2 SNEGSKA come from the germline V gene (reference sequence). A second about 7 to 12 cycle PCR used barcoded and J-beta primers. MiXCR, applied by TCRdb to the 5' RACE reads, yields one record per CDR3 protein. The sample shows over 500,000 distinct CDR3 sequences, 25% to 35% of them seen only once. Peripheral blood samples of about 10 milliliters were drawn from each donor. No fewer than 5.5 micrograms of total RNA were isolated from every sample. This same sample was also taken into another study, of T cells of mothers and their children.

This clonotype originated in a boy aged 2 to 9 in good health. The sample taken for sequencing was blood. This sequence joins TRBV20-1 and TRBJ2-7; D possibly corresponds to TRBD2 (5 bases). CDR3 nucleotide sequence: TGCAGTGCTCCCGTGAGGGCCTACGAGCAGTACTTC. Translated, it gives CSAPVRAYEQYF.